This entry lists 18 T cell receptor beta chains sequenced from one sample in a study of chemoradiotherapy in HPV16-positive cancers. This table comes from immunoSEQ multiplex PCR, and its TCRdb copy is limited to in-frame clones, with some not included. The table includes thousands of clones, approximately 84% detected once. The starting material was tumor tissue, obtained from a patient who underwent chemoradiotherapy. The receptors shown here come from a human donor with HPV-associated anogenital cancer.

The chain has TRBV7-8 and TRBJ1-1; D is unclear. The V end was cut by 1 base, the J end by 3 bases, with 9 bases between. The CDR3 is 14 amino acids. Looked up from germline, CDR1 is SGHVS and CDR2 is FQNEAQ. The CDR3 is CASSLEAGYTEAFF. CDR3 in DNA: TGTGCCAGCAGCTTAGAGGCAGGCTACACTGAAGCTTTCTTT.

The chain couples TRBV18 to TRBJ2-1, with 7 nucleotides matching TRBD1. Germline CDR1 is KGHSH and CDR2 is LQKENI. The CDR3 loop spans 17 amino acids. V shed 1 base, J shed 4 bases, and the junction held 10 bases outside the gene matches. The DNA of the CDR3 is TGTGCCAGCTCACCACTACACCGGGACAGACCGTACAATGAGCAGTTCTTC. Its protein is CASSPLHRDRPYNEQFF.

The chain uses TRBV5-1 and TRBJ2-5; 13 bases fit TRBD2. CDR3 length equals 16 residues. Germline trimming cut 4 bases from V and 5 bases from J; bases unmatched to any gene: 8. In germline, CDR1 is SGHRS, CDR2 YFSETQ. CDR3 region: CASSPGLAGVGETQYF. CDR3 DNA sequence: TGCGCCAGCAGCCCCGGACTAGCGGGGGTGGGGGAGACCCAGTACTTC.

This clone was recorded once. The chain joins TRBV7-2 to TRBJ2-1; 10 positions match TRBD2. Germline-derived CDR1 and CDR2 are SGHTA and FQGNSA. The CDR3 loop spans 16 amino acids. V was clipped by 4 bases and J by 7 bases; unmatched bases: 10. The CDR3 here is CASSSRAGGSRNEQFF. The CDR3 region has the DNA TGTGCCAGCAGCTCAAGAGCGGGAGGGTCTAGGAATGAGCAGTTCTTC.

The chain employs TRBV25-1 and TRBJ2-1; the D gene is possibly TRBD2 (5 bases). CDR1 is MGHDK, CDR2 SYGVNS, per germline. This CDR3 spans 12 amino acids. Trimming took off 1 base at V and 8 bases at J, with 6 bases between the two ends. The CDR3 DNA reads as TGTGCCAGCAGTGAATCGGGGTATGAGCAGTTCTTC. It codes for CASSESGYEQFF.

The V and J genes are TRBV21-1 and TRBJ1-4; the DNA was not used to check the table's D call, TRBD1. TRBV21-1 is given as a pseudogene. The length of the CDR3 is 14 residues. CDR3 amino acids: CASSYPTGPVKLFF. The CDR3 nucleotides are TGTGCCAGCAGCTACCCGACAGGCCCCGTAAAACTGTTTTTT.

V and J are TRBV6-1 and TRBJ2-5; D is unresolved. The V end was cut by 1 base, the J end by 2 bases, with 8 bases between. Germline CDR1 MNHNS, CDR2 SASEGT. This CDR3 is built from 14 residues. For the CDR3, the DNA is TGTGCCAGCAGTGAAGGGAGCTGGCAAGAGACCCAGTACTTC. Translated, it gives CASSEGSWQETQYF.

The J gene is TRBJ1-1, the V gene TRBV18, with D possibly being TRBD1 (5 bases). Germline V gene data show CDR1 as KGHSH and CDR2 as LQKENI. V was clipped by 4 bases and J by 3 bases, with 9 bases between them. The CDR3 has 13 residues. The DNA of the CDR3 is TGTGCCAGCTCACGGGGACGGGACACTGAAGCTTTCTTT. It translates to CASSRGRDTEAFF. The full variable domain, in which reference TRBV18 and TRBJ1-1 provide the parts outside the CDR3, is NAGVMQNPRHLVRRRGQEARLRCSPMKGHSHVYWYRQLPEEGLKFMVYLQKENIIDESGMPKERFSAEFPKEGPSILRIQQVVRGDSAAYFCASSRGRDTEAFFGQGTRLTVV.

V gene TRBV5-1 combines with J gene TRBJ2-7; D is uncertain. The V and J ends lost 3 bases and 3 bases respectively, with 16 bases between them. CDR1 is SGHRS, CDR2 YFSETQ, per germline. CDR3 length: 15 amino acids. CDR3 sequence reads: CASSSLDVGGYEQYF. The DNA for the CDR3 is TGCGCCAGCAGCTCGTTGGACGTGGGCGGCTACGAGCAGTACTTC. The full variable domain, in which reference TRBV5-1 and TRBJ2-7 provide the parts outside the CDR3, is KAGVTQTPRYLIKTRGQQVTLSCSPISGHRSVSWYQQTPGQGLQFLFEYFSETQRNKGNFPGRFSGRQFSNSRSEMNVSTLELGDSALYLCASSSLDVGGYEQYFGPGTRLTVT.

The V and J genes are TRBV27 and TRBJ2-7, with D tentatively TRBD2 (6 bases). CDR1 and CDR2 (germline): MNHEY, SMNVEV (reference sequence). The CDR3 is 16 residues long. Trimming took 2 bases from V and 10 from J, leaving 24 bases between them. The chain's CDR3 is CASSLAGRAPLIGQYF. Written as DNA, the CDR3 is TGTGCCAGCAGTTTAGCGGGACGCGCCCCGCTAATCGGTCAGTACTTC.

This clone was seen once. The rearrangement uses TRBV29-1 and TRBJ1-6; D gene uncertain. CDR1 is SQVTM, CDR2 ANQGSEA, per germline. CDR3 length equals 13 residues. V shed 7 bases and J shed 10 bases, with 17 bases lying between them. The CDR3 is CSARDQEGSPLHF. The CDR3 nucleotides read TGCAGCGCAAGAGACCAGGAGGGCTCACCCCTCCACTTT.

The V gene is TRBV2, the J gene TRBJ2-2; D remains unclear. Germline CDR1 reads SNHLY; CDR2 reads FYNNEI. Trimming took off 7 bases at V and 0 bases at J, with 12 bases between the two ends. This CDR3 comprises 15 residues. CDR3 DNA sequence: TGTGCCAGCAAACCCTCAACAGCGAACACCGGGGAGCTGTTTTTT. Protein sequence: CASKPSTANTGELFF. Full variable domain (missing parts from reference TRBV2 and TRBJ2-2): EPEVTQTPSHQVTQMGQEVILRCVPISNHLYFYWYRQILGQKVEFLVSFYNNEISEKSEIFDDQFSVERPDGSNFTLKIRSTKLEDSAMYFCASKPSTANTGELFFGEGSRLTVL.

A remark on this clone: Different DNA sequences within this sample yield the same CDR3. In DNA form, the CDR3 reads TGTGCCAGCAGGGGCCGTCCTGAAGCTTTCTTT. Its protein is CASRGRPEAFF. V and J are TRBV28 and TRBJ1-1, with no clear D. Germline V CDR1 and CDR2: MDHEN, SYDVKM. The CDR3 extends over 11 amino acids. V lost 6 bases and J 6 bases, leaving 8 bases between the germline ends.

V and J are TRBV29-1 and TRBJ1-2, with D perhaps matching TRBD1 (5 bases). CDR3 length: 12 amino acids. The germline gives CDR1 SQVTM, CDR2 ANQGSEA. The germline V and J ends were trimmed by 3 bases and 7 bases, with 12 bases remaining between them. The CDR3 region is CSVDTQGGGYTF. Here the CDR3 DNA reads TGCAGCGTTGATACTCAGGGAGGTGGCTACACCTTC. Full variable domain (remainder filled in from reference TRBV29-1 and TRBJ1-2): SAVISQKPSRDICQRGTSLTIQCQVDSQVTMMFWYRQQPGQSLTLIATANQGSEATYESGFVIDKFPISRPNLTFSTLTVSNMSPEDSSIYLCSVDTQGGGYTFGSGTRLTVV.

The gene calls are TRBV6-1 and TRBJ2-3; no reliable D call. CDR3 length: 13 amino acids. V was cut by 4 bases and J by 6 bases, with 11 bases left in between. CDR1 is MNHNS, CDR2 SASEGT, per germline. DNA of the CDR3: TGTGCCAGCAGTGGTAAGGGTGGGGATACGCAGTATTTT. Amino acid sequence: CASSGKGGDTQYF.

A single count supports this clone. This chain joins TRBV30 and TRBJ1-3; 9 bases align to TRBD1. Germline V lookup: CDR1 GTSNPN, CDR2 SVGIG (reference sequence). V gave up 5 bases and J gave up 8 bases; unmatched junction bases: 13. The CDR3 totals 15 residues. The CDR3 protein is CAWGLRTGVMDTIYF. As DNA, the CDR3 is TGTGCCTGGGGGCTCAGGACAGGGGTCATGGACACCATATATTTT.

The chain links TRBV5-1 to TRBJ2-5; tentative D call: TRBD2 (6 bases). The CDR3 extends over 15 amino acids. V lost 3 bases, J lost 5 bases, and 17 bases lay in between. CDR1 is SGHRS, CDR2 YFSETQ, per germline. In nucleotides, the CDR3 is TGCGCCAGCAGCTGGGGGACTTTCATGGGGGAGACCCAGTACTTC. It yields the protein CASSWGTFMGETQYF.

This clone has a single count. V is TRBV5-1 and J is TRBJ2-7; D is perhaps TRBD2 (6 bases). The V end was cut by 2 bases, the J end by 2 bases, with 11 bases between. Per the germline V gene, CDR1 is SGHRS and CDR2 is YFSETQ. This CDR3 has 14 residues. The CDR3 sequence is CASSFRESAYEQYF. CDR3 DNA sequence: TGCGCCAGCAGCTTCCGGGAGAGTGCCTACGAGCAGTACTTC. Supplemented by reference TRBV5-1 and TRBJ2-7, the full variable domain reads KAGVTQTPRYLIKTRGQQVTLSCSPISGHRSVSWYQQTPGQGLQFLFEYFSETQRNKGNFPGRFSGRQFSNSRSEMNVSTLELGDSALYLCASSFRESAYEQYFGPGTRLTVT.